Below are 27 T cell receptor beta chains sequenced from a single sample in a study of T cells in Graves' hyperthyroidism and ophthalmopathy. RNA transcripts yielded amplified TCR beta CDR3 regions. HTBI primers were the set used in a first-round RT-PCR of the TCR CDR3. TCRdb independently ran MiXCR on the multiplex PCR reads; one entry per CDR3 protein. This table has 500,000 or so distinct CDR3 sequences, more than 15% appearing once. The specimen was blood. These receptors all come from a young woman with Graves' ophthalmopathy.

This clonotype was seen a few times. The chain recombines TRBV7-9 with TRBJ2-7; TRBD1 matches 7 bases. CDR1 is SEHNR and CDR2 is FQNEAQ in the germline V gene (reference sequence). V was pared by 5 bases and J by 3 bases, with 7 bases of the junction left unmatched. This CDR3 is built from 14 residues. The CDR3 loop is CASSDQRDSYEQYF. Written as DNA, the CDR3 is TGTGCCAGCAGCGACCAAAGGGACAGCTACGAGCAGTACTTC.

The rearrangement links TRBV3-1 to TRBJ1-1, with D perhaps matching TRBD1 (5 bases). Deletions cut 4 bases from V and 0 bases from J, with 9 bases between. Germline loops: CDR1 LGHDT, CDR2 YNNKEL (reference sequence). The CDR3 extends over 14 amino acids. The CDR3 protein is CASSPLTVNTEAFF. The DNA of the CDR3 is TGTGCCAGCAGCCCCTTGACAGTGAACACTGAAGCTTTCTTT.

Ten or more counts support this clonotype. This chain uses TRBV7-3 with TRBJ2-5; the match to TRBD2 covers 8 bases. The CDR3 has 12 residues. The J segment lost 13 bases and the V segment lost 7 bases, leaving 11 bases of the junction unmatched. Germline V gene sequence: CDR1 SGHTA, CDR2 FQGTGA. The CDR3 DNA reads as TGTGCCAGCACCATAAGCGGGGGACCCTTGTACTTC. It encodes CASTISGGPLYF. Filled out from reference TRBV7-3 and TRBJ2-5, the complete variable domain reads GAGVSQTPSNKVTEKGKYVELRCDPISGHTALYWYRQSLGQGPEFLIYFQGTGAADDSGLPNDRFFAVRPEGSVSTLKIQRTERGDSAVYLCASTISGGPLYFGPGTRLLVL.

This clonotype was recorded a few times. The chain is built from TRBV30 and TRBJ2-2, with TRBD1 as a possible D gene (5 bases). Trimming cost V 6 bases and J 6 bases, with 17 bases left between them. CDR1 GTSNPN and CDR2 SVGIG come from the germline V gene (reference sequence). The CDR3 spans 14 residues. In DNA form, the CDR3 reads TGTGCCTGTCGACATGCTTTCAGGGCCGGGGAGCTGTTTTTT. This translates into CACRHAFRAGELFF.

This clonotype was detected only a few times. The V and J genes are TRBV6-1 and TRBJ2-7; no reliable D call. The V and J ends lost 8 bases and 4 bases respectively, with 9 bases between them. The CDR3 consists of 11 residues. The germline CDR1 and CDR2 sequences are MNHNS and SASEGT. CDR3 in amino acids: CASGLRYEQYF. In nucleotides, the CDR3 is TGTGCCAGCGGGCTCCGGTACGAGCAGTACTTC.

The table lists this clonotype with many counts. The V gene is TRBV20-1, the J gene TRBJ2-5; 8 positions match TRBD2. The CDR3 sequence is 13 residues long. Germline values: CDR1 DFQATT, CDR2 SNEGSKA (reference sequence). Germline trimming cut 3 bases from V and 5 bases from J; bases unmatched to any gene: 5. CDR3 DNA sequence: TGCAGTGCTAGCGGGGGGGCCCGGGAGACCCAGTACTTC. Amino acid sequence: CSASGGARETQYF.

The table lists this clonotype with a count of one. Since a much larger clone is just one base distant, this may be a read error. The chain combines TRBV6-2 or TRBV6-3 with TRBJ1-2, with a possible D match to TRBD1 (6 bases). CDR3 length: 10 residues. V lost 9 bases to trimming and J lost 9 bases, with 11 bases between them. Per germline, CDR1 MNHEY and CDR2 SVGEGT. The CDR3 reads CASYRESYTF. Here the CDR3 DNA reads TGTGCCAGTTACAGGGAAAGCTACACCTTC.

There are a few counts of this clonotype. The chain couples TRBV6-1 to TRBJ2-3; 7 nucleotides match TRBD1. Germline loops: CDR1 MNHNS, CDR2 SASEGT. The CDR3 sequence is 18 residues long. V lost 5 bases to trimming and J lost 2 bases; unmatched junction nucleotides: 16. CDR3 amino acids: CASSTASNTGVYTDTQYF. CDR3 DNA: TGTGCCAGCAGTACCGCGTCGAATACAGGGGTTTACACAGATACGCAGTATTTT.

This clonotype was observed at least ten times. The chain uses TRBV30 and TRBJ2-2; 10 nucleotides line up with TRBD1. Unmatched junction bases numbered 6, after V lost 4 bases and J lost 7 bases. Germline loops: CDR1 GTSNPN, CDR2 SVGIG (reference sequence). This CDR3 is built from 14 residues. CDR3 protein: CAWKGTGDVGELFF. The CDR3 DNA is TGTGCCTGGAAAGGGACAGGGGATGTCGGGGAGCTGTTTTTT.

This clonotype was seen more than once but under ten times. V is TRBV29-1 and J is TRBJ2-7, with D possibly TRBD1 on 6 matching bases. Per the germline V gene, CDR1 is SQVTM and CDR2 is ANQGSEA. Trimming cost V 6 bases and J 3 bases, with 18 bases left between them. This CDR3 contains 14 residues. The CDR3 nucleotides read TGCAGCGTGGGGGAGACAGGACGGGGCTACGAGCAGTACTTC. Its protein is CSVGETGRGYEQYF.

This clonotype showed up just a few times. V usage is TRBV3-1 and J usage is TRBJ1-4, with a possible D match to TRBD1 (6 bases). V gave up 4 bases and J gave up 7 bases, with 19 bases separating them. Germline V gives CDR1 LGHDT, CDR2 YNNKEL (reference sequence). The CDR3 runs to 16 residues. The CDR3 reads CASSPPTGTRGEKLFF. The CDR3 DNA reads TGTGCCAGCAGCCCCCCGACGGGGACCAGGGGTGAAAAACTGTTTTTT. The full variable domain, completed using reference TRBV3-1 and TRBJ1-4, is DTAVSQTPKYLVTQMGNDKSIKCEQNLGHDTMYWYKQDSKKFLKIMFSYNNKELIINETVPNRFSPKSPDKAHLNLHINSLELGDSAVYFCASSPPTGTRGEKLFFGSGTQLSVL.

The CDR3: CASSPGTVYNSPLHF. CDR3 nucleotides: TGTGCCAGCAGCCCCGGGACAGTCTATAATTCACCCCTCCACTTT. The chain combines TRBV28 with TRBJ1-6, with 7 bases identical to TRBD1. Germline V gives CDR1 MDHEN, CDR2 SYDVKM. The CDR3 consists of 15 residues. V dropped 6 bases and J dropped 3; count of bases not matched to a gene: 5.

This clonotype was seen only a few times. J is TRBJ2-1 and V is TRBV6-2 or TRBV6-3; D is ambiguous. The CDR3 extends over 13 amino acids. Trimming took 7 bases from V and 1 from J, leaving 8 bases between them. Germline-derived CDR1 and CDR2 are MNHEY and SVGEGT. The CDR3 DNA sequence: TGTGCCAGCACCCTGGGGTCCTACAATGAGCAGTTCTTC. This sequence encodes CASTLGSYNEQFF.

CDR3 coding DNA: TGCGCCAGCAGCCTCGAACTTAGGAACACTGAAGCTTTCTTT. This encodes CASSLELRNTEAFF. V is TRBV4-1 and J is TRBJ1-1; D is unclear. Germline-derived CDR1 and CDR2 are MGHRA and YSYEKL. Trimming removed 4 bases from V and 1 base from J, with 10 bases in between. This CDR3 is built from 14 residues.

The table lists this clonotype with many counts. J is TRBJ1-5 and V is TRBV12-3 or TRBV12-4, with 10 positions matching TRBD1. The CDR3 has 14 amino acids. V shed 5 bases and J 6 bases; nucleotides not matched to a gene: 4. Here the CDR3 reads CASSPGTGVQPQHF. CDR3 nucleotide sequence: TGTGCCAGCAGTCCCGGGACAGGGGTTCAGCCCCAGCATTTT.

The sample holds a few counts of this clonotype. The V gene is TRBV28, the J gene TRBJ1-2; 12 bases align to TRBD1. V was clipped by 8 bases and J by 4 bases; unmatched bases: 14. Per the germline V gene, CDR1 is MDHEN and CDR2 is SYDVKM. The length of the CDR3 is 17 residues. Here the CDR3 DNA reads TGTGCCAGCGTCTATGTGGGACAGGGGGCTTCCTTCTATGGCTACACCTTC. It yields the protein CASVYVGQGASFYGYTF.

This clonotype was seen more than once but under ten times. This chain joins TRBV5-6 and TRBJ1-2; 8 bases agree with TRBD1. The CDR3 is made up of 14 amino acids. V trimming: 3 bases; J trimming: 7 bases; junction bases outside the gene matches: 8. In germline, CDR1 is SGHDT, CDR2 YYEEEE. CDR3 DNA sequence: TGTGCCAGCAGCTCGCCGGGACAGGTTTTTGGCTACACCTTC. It translates to CASSSPGQVFGYTF.

The genes are TRBV27 and TRBJ2-5; the D is unclear. The CDR3 contains 15 residues. Trimming took off 6 bases at V and 1 base at J, with 15 bases between the two ends. Germline V lookup: CDR1 MNHEY, CDR2 SMNVEV (reference sequence). The CDR3 region is CASSARQTSQETQYF. The DNA for the CDR3 is TGTGCCAGCAGCGCACGGCAGACAAGCCAAGAGACCCAGTACTTC.

The gene calls are TRBV5-4 and TRBJ1-6; perhaps TRBD1 as D (5 bases). Germline V lookup: CDR1 SGHNT, CDR2 YYREEE (reference sequence). Trimming removed 6 bases from V and 3 bases from J, with 10 bases in between. CDR3 size: 14 residues. CDR3 sequence (DNA): TGTGCCAGCACCCGGGACGGCTATAATTCACCCCTCCACTTT. Translation gives CASTRDGYNSPLHF. The whole variable domain, filled in from reference TRBV5-4 and TRBJ1-6, reads ETGVTQSPTHLIKTRGQQVTLRCSSQSGHNTVSWYQQALGQGPQFIFQYYREEENGRGNFPPRFSGLQFPNYSSELNVNALELDDSALYLCASTRDGYNSPLHFGNGTRLTVT.

This clonotype was detected a few times. The junction does not match germline at one end; this may be a read error. This sequence joins TRBV20-1 and TRBJ2-7; no clear D gene. CDR1 DFQATT and CDR2 SNEGSKA come from the germline V gene (reference sequence). CDR3 length equals 14 residues. CDR3 in amino acids: CSAGEWRSSYEQYF. CDR3 nucleotides: TGCAGTGCTGGAGAATGGCGGAGCTCCTACGAGCAGTACTTC.

This clonotype was recorded at least ten times. This chain connects TRBV24-1 to TRBJ1-5; no firm D call. Trimming took off 3 bases at V and 10 bases at J, with 18 bases between the two ends. This CDR3 has 15 amino acids. Looked up from germline, CDR1 is KGHDR and CDR2 is SFDVKD. The CDR3 protein is CATSDSSGLTEPQHF. The CDR3 DNA reads as TGTGCCACCAGTGATAGTAGCGGTTTAACGGAACCCCAGCATTTT.

The sample holds a few counts of this clonotype. The chain combines TRBV27 with TRBJ1-1, with D possibly matching TRBD1 (5 bases). The germline V gene encodes CDR1 MNHEY and CDR2 SMNVEV (reference sequence). The CDR3 is made up of 15 amino acids. V was trimmed by 2 bases and J by 4 bases, leaving 14 bases between them. CDR3 bases: TGTGCCAGCAGTTTAAGTTTAGGGGTCAGCACTGAAGCTTTCTTT. Amino acid sequence: CASSLSLGVSTEAFF.

The V gene is TRBV20-1, the J gene TRBJ2-7; 13 nucleotides line up with TRBD2. The J call is doubtful: the DNA matches TRBJ2-1 better. Germline V lookup: CDR1 DFQATT, CDR2 SNEGSKA (reference sequence). The CDR3 runs to 14 residues. The CDR3 reads CSAPGLAGIYEQFF. The CDR3, as DNA: TGCAGTGCCCCGGGACTAGCGGGGATCTACGAGCAGTTCTTC.

This clonotype has at least ten counts. This rearrangement joins TRBV3-1 to TRBJ1-4, with D unresolved. Germline assignment: CDR1 LGHDT and CDR2 YNNKEL (reference sequence). This CDR3 spans 16 amino acids. The V end was cut by 1 base, the J end by 0 bases, with 9 bases between. DNA of the CDR3: TGTGCCAGCAGCCAAGGTCCAGCTGCAACTAATGAAAAACTGTTTTTT. Translating it yields CASSQGPAATNEKLFF.

Worth noting for this clonotype: Being one base from a much bigger clone, this may be a read error. This likely comes from a read error, as the CDR3 has no conserved phenylalanine or tryptophan at its end. The rearrangement uses TRBV20-1 and TRBJ1-2, with D perhaps matching TRBD1 (5 bases). Germline V gives CDR1 DFQATT, CDR2 SNEGSKA (reference sequence). Trimming left V 5 bases short and J 5 bases short, with 12 bases between. This CDR3 is 12 amino acids long. This CDR3 reads CSAADSLYGYTS. CDR3 sequence (DNA): TGCAGTGCTGCCGACAGCTTATATGGCTACACCTCC.

The chain uses TRBV6-1 and TRBJ1-5; D is uncertain. CDR1 is MNHNS, CDR2 SASEGT, per germline. The CDR3 contains 14 residues. Deletions cut 6 bases from V and 2 bases from J, with 11 bases between. CDR3 protein: CASSVENGNQPQHF. DNA of the CDR3: TGTGCCAGCAGCGTGGAAAATGGCAATCAGCCCCAGCATTTT.

The rearrangement uses TRBV30 and TRBJ1-1; 8 bases align to TRBD1. Germline CDR1 and CDR2: GTSNPN and SVGIG (reference sequence). This CDR3 contains 14 residues. After removal of 4 bases from V and 1 base from J, the junction contained 5 bases not matched to a gene. The CDR3 nucleotides read TGTGCCTGGACCCTGACAGGGGCGAACACTGAAGCTTTCTTT. Translation: CAWTLTGANTEAFF.